This passage covers 20 T cell receptor beta chains from one sample sequenced in a study of T-cell memory formation after mild COVID-19. TCRdb recomputed calls from the 5' RACE reads with MiXCR, one row per CDR3 protein. The sample carries roughly 130,000 distinct CDR3 sequences, over 15% recorded once. Source material: PBMCs or a T cell subset sorted from them (not recorded which). These TCRs come from a man aged 18 to 29 who had mild COVID-19 (a few samples of this study predate the infection). Cell type and time point are not known.

As concerns this clonotype: The junction does not match germline at one end; this may be a read error. This chain uses TRBV20-1 with TRBJ2-3, with D tentatively TRBD1 or TRBD2 (6 bases each). This CDR3 has 16 residues. Germline CDR1 is DFQATT and CDR2 is SNEGSKA (reference sequence). The CDR3 here is CSARVGADTSTYTQYF. DNA for the CDR3: TGCAGTGCTAGAGTGGGGGCGGACACTAGCACATATACGCAGTATTTT.

This clonotype was picked up a small number of times. This chain connects TRBV18 to TRBJ2-5; weak D call: TRBD2 (6 bases). CDR3 length: 14 amino acids. The V gene's germline CDR1 is KGHSH and CDR2 LQKENI. Trimming shortened V by 5 bases and J by 4 bases, and 14 bases separated the two germline ends. CDR3 coding DNA: TGTGCCAGCTCAGCCGGGACTGGTCGAGAGACCCAGTACTTC. It specifies CASSAGTGRETQYF.

The chain couples TRBV12-3 or TRBV12-4 to TRBJ1-5; no definite D call. V lost 6 bases to trimming and J lost 0 bases, with 9 bases between them. The CDR3 totals 14 residues. The CDR3 DNA sequence: TGTGCCAGCAGGAATCAAAATAGCAATCAGCCCCAGCATTTT. Translating gives CASRNQNSNQPQHF.

The gene calls are TRBV11-2 and TRBJ2-5, with 9 bases that match TRBD2. The CDR3 extends over 16 amino acids. Looked up from germline, CDR1 is SGHAT and CDR2 is FQNNGV. V lost 2 bases and J lost 2; bases outside the gene matches: 6. The CDR3 protein is CASSLRSGGLQETQYF. CDR3 coding DNA: TGTGCCAGCAGCTTACGGAGCGGGGGGTTACAAGAGACCCAGTACTTC.

This clonotype was picked up a small number of times. The rearrangement joins TRBV5-1 to TRBJ1-5, with no clear D. Trimming removed 1 base from V and 3 bases from J, with 14 bases in between. From germline, CDR1 is SGHRS and CDR2 YFSETQ. CDR3 length: 16 residues. The CDR3 here is CASSLMVEWDNQPQHF. CDR3 bases: TGCGCCAGCAGCTTGATGGTGGAGTGGGACAATCAGCCCCAGCATTTT.

This clonotype came up a few times. The rearrangement links TRBV7-6 to TRBJ1-2; D gene unclear. The CDR3 length is 14 residues. The germline CDR1 and CDR2 sequences are SGHVS and FNYEAQ. Trimming removed 4 bases at V and 0 bases at J, with 9 bases between. DNA of the CDR3: TGTGCCAGCAGCTCAATGGTAGCTAACTATGGCTACACCTTC. It yields the protein CASSSMVANYGYTF.

This clonotype was observed a few times. This rearrangement joins TRBV24-1 to TRBJ2-7; 8 bases agree with TRBD1. The CDR3 is 15 residues long. Losses at the gene ends were 11 bases for V and 7 bases for J; bases not matched to a gene: 18. The V gene's germline CDR1 is KGHDR and CDR2 SFDVKD. The CDR3 protein is CANLPKDREVREQYF. In DNA, the CDR3 is TGTGCCAACCTCCCCAAGGACAGGGAGGTGAGGGAGCAGTACTTC.

V is TRBV24-1 and J is TRBJ1-2; D call uncertain. V was trimmed by 2 bases and J by 8 bases, leaving 14 bases between them. The CDR3 contains 14 residues. The germline V gene has CDR1 KGHDR and CDR2 SFDVKD. The CDR3 coding sequence is TGTGCCACCAGTGATTCGTGGCAGGAAGAGGGCTACACCTTC. Translating gives CATSDSWQEEGYTF.

This clonotype was recorded at least ten times. This chain joins TRBV2 and TRBJ2-2, with a possible D match to TRBD1 (6 bases). Germline V CDR1 and CDR2: SNHLY, FYNNEI. The V end lost 6 bases, the J end lost 1 base, and 12 bases lay between the germline ends. The CDR3 loop spans 15 amino acids. The CDR3 nucleotides read TGTGCCAGCAGGACAGGAAATTGGAACACCGGGGAGCTGTTTTTT. Amino acids: CASRTGNWNTGELFF.

The chain recombines TRBV12-3 or TRBV12-4 with TRBJ1-5; D call uncertain. V was cut by 9 bases and J by 1 base, with 13 bases left in between. The CDR3 is 14 residues long. CDR3: CASAPDGSNQPQHF. The CDR3 DNA sequence: TGTGCCAGTGCCCCGGACGGCAGCAATCAGCCCCAGCATTTT.

The J gene is TRBJ2-5, the V gene TRBV15, with no clear D. From germline, CDR1 is LNHNV and CDR2 YYDKDF (reference sequence). The V and J ends lost 1 base and 5 bases respectively, with 8 bases between them. The CDR3 covers 13 residues. This chain's CDR3 is CATSRGGYETQYF. The CDR3 bases are TGTGCCACCAGCAGAGGAGGATACGAGACCCAGTACTTC.

This clonotype was counted many times. This sequence joins TRBV12-3 or TRBV12-4 and TRBJ2-7; 8 bases are a match to TRBD1. V was clipped by 5 bases and J by 3 bases; unmatched bases: 9. The CDR3 sequence is 15 residues long. The CDR3 DNA reads TGTGCCAGCAGTAACCAGGGGGCTTTATACTACGAGCAGTACTTC. Its protein is CASSNQGALYYEQYF.

This clonotype was counted at least ten times. V and J are TRBV6-5 and TRBJ2-1, with D tentatively TRBD1 (6 bases). CDR3 length: 10 residues. The germline CDR1 and CDR2 sequences are MNHEY and SVGAGI. V shed 7 bases and J shed 11 bases, with 9 bases lying between them. CDR3 DNA sequence: TGTGCCAGCAAAGGACAGAAGCAGTTCTTC. It translates to CASKGQKQFF.

The chain uses TRBV7-3 and TRBJ2-7; 8 nucleotides line up with TRBD2. V was clipped by 0 bases and J by 4 bases; unmatched bases: 5. The CDR3 extends over 15 amino acids. Germline V gives CDR1 SGHTA, CDR2 FQGTGA. The CDR3 loop reads CASSLTGGGSYEQYF. In DNA form, the CDR3 reads TGTGCCAGCAGCTTAACCGGCGGGGGGTCTTACGAGCAGTACTTC.

About this clonotype: One end of the junction is discordant with germline, which a read error may explain. The chain carries TRBV20-1 and TRBJ1-1; TRBD1 is a possible D gene (6 bases). Germline CDR1 DFQATT, CDR2 SNEGSKA (reference sequence). This CDR3 has 13 amino acids. In DNA form, the CDR3 reads TGCAGTGCTATGGGGGACATGAACACTGAAGCTTGCTTT. Its protein is CSAMGDMNTEACF.

The chain is built from TRBV12-3 or TRBV12-4 and TRBJ1-1, with D uncertain. CDR3 length: 15 amino acids. The germline V and J ends were trimmed by 1 base and 6 bases, with 15 bases remaining between them. The CDR3 region has the DNA TGTGCCAGCAGTTTAGGGGTGCGTTTATGGGCTGAAGCTTTCTTT. Protein product: CASSLGVRLWAEAFF.

This clonotype has a count of ten or more. The rearrangement uses TRBV19 and TRBJ2-6; unclear D gene. Trimming shortened V by 6 bases and J by 6 bases, and 12 bases separated the two germline ends. Germline V gene data show CDR1 as LNHDA and CDR2 as SQIVND (reference sequence). This CDR3 region has 14 residues. The CDR3 DNA reads as TGTGCCAGTAGGGCCCAGTACGAGGCCAACGTCCTGACTTTC. Its protein is CASRAQYEANVLTF.

The chain uses TRBV5-1 and TRBJ1-4; D is perhaps TRBD1 (5 bases). The CDR3 contains 15 residues. The germline V and J ends were trimmed by 4 bases and 0 bases, with 10 bases remaining between them. Germline-derived CDR1 and CDR2 are SGHRS and YFSETQ. The CDR3 DNA sequence: TGCGCCAGCAGCGCCGACAGCGCAACTAATGAAAAACTGTTTTTT. This gives the protein CASSADSATNEKLFF.

Ten or more counts support this clonotype. This sequence joins TRBV7-7 and TRBJ2-5; TRBD2 matches at 8 bases. Germline V gene sequence: CDR1 SSHAT, CDR2 FNYEAQ (reference sequence). The CDR3 is 15 amino acids. V lost 3 bases, J lost 0 bases, and 3 bases stayed unmatched. CDR3 DNA: TGTGCCAGCAGCTTGCAGCGGGGGTACCAAGAGACCCAGTACTTC. This gives the protein CASSLQRGYQETQYF. Supplemented by reference TRBV7-7 and TRBJ2-5, the full variable domain reads GAGVSQSPRYKVTKRGQDVTLRCDPISSHATLYWYQQALGQGPEFLTYFNYEAQPDKSGLPSDRFSAERPEGSISTLTIQRTEQRDSAMYRCASSLQRGYQETQYFGPGTRLLVL.

In this sample, this clonotype turned up many times. The V and J genes are TRBV7-2 and TRBJ1-3; maybe TRBD1 (6 bases). This CDR3 contains 21 residues. V was cut by 1 base and J by 4 bases, with 29 bases left in between. The germline CDR1 and CDR2 sequences are SGHTA and FQGNSA. The CDR3 DNA sequence: TGTGCCAGCAGCTTAGTGGATCTCCTGTGGGACACCGATGTTTCAGGAAACACCATATATTTT. It codes for CASSLVDLLWDTDVSGNTIYF.